These T cell receptor beta chains were read from a single sample in a study of T cells in Graves' hyperthyroidism and ophthalmopathy. TCRdb re-called the multiplex PCR reads with MiXCR, one entry per CDR3 protein. The sample lists about 400,000 distinct CDR3 sequences, 25% seen once, with around 79% in the top ten. The sample was blood. The receptor set was obtained from a man between 45 and 60 years old with Graves' hyperthyroidism. Both conserved end residues are part of each CDR3. The D gene is left open where the match is weak. Only some rows state a clone size, as once, few, many or a class for expanded clones.

j_call	v_call	d_call	clone_size	cdr3_nt	cdr3_aa
TRBJ1-1	TRBV2	NA	many	TGTGCCAGCAGGTATCAGGGGACTGAAGCTTTCTTT	CASRYQGTEAFF
TRBJ2-1	TRBV5-1	TRBD1	NA	TGCGCCAGCAGCCCTACAATCACCGGGACAGGATACAATGAGCAGTTCTTC	CASSPTITGTGYNEQFF
TRBJ2-5	TRBV4-1	TRBD2	few	TGCGCCAGCAGCCAAGGGGCTAGCGGGGAACAAGAGACCCAGTACTTC	CASSQGASGEQETQYF
TRBJ1-2	TRBV20-1	NA	many	TGCAGTGCTAGGGCAGGGGTTAACTATGGCTACACCTTC	CSARAGVNYGYTF
TRBJ2-1	TRBV15	TRBD1	NA	TGTGCCACCGGCAGAGTCCGGGACAGGGCTCCCAATGAGCAGTTCTTC	CATGRVRDRAPNEQFF
TRBJ2-7	TRBV27	TRBD1	NA	TGTGCCAGCGCCTTGGACAGGGACTACGAGCAGTACTTC	CASALDRDYEQYF
TRBJ2-1	TRBV19	TRBD2	NA	TGTGCCAGTAGTCGCACTAGCGGGTTAAATGAGCAGTTCTTC	CASSRTSGLNEQFF
TRBJ2-1	TRBV6-1	TRBD2	few	TGTGCCAGCAGCAGAACTTGGACTAGCGGAACCTACAATGAGCAGTTCTTC	CASSRTWTSGTYNEQFF
TRBJ1-2	TRBV3-1	TRBD1	NA	TGTGCCAGCAGCCACCTGGGACAGGGTGACGGCTACACCTTC	CASSHLGQGDGYTF
TRBJ2-7	TRBV18	TRBD2	few	TGTGCCAGCTCAAAGGGGGGGACTAGCGGGGCCTACGAGCAGTACTTC	CASSKGGTSGAYEQYF
TRBJ1-5	TRBV27	TRBD1	NA	TGTGCCACCCGGACAGGGGCTAGCAATCAGCCCCAGCATTTT	CATRTGASNQPQHF
TRBJ2-1	TRBV27	NA	few	TGTGCCAGCAGCCCTCGGGGGGCGACCTACAATGAGCAGTTCTTC	CASSPRGATYNEQFF
TRBJ2-2	TRBV28	NA	NA	TGTGCCAGCAGCTGGGATGACAGAAACACCGGGGAGCTGTTTTTT	CASSWDDRNTGELFF
TRBJ2-1	TRBV6-1	TRBD1	NA	TGTGCCGGCAGAACGGACAGGGTCTCCTACAATGAGCAGTTCTTC	CAGRTDRVSYNEQFF
TRBJ1-6	TRBV3-1	NA	NA	TGTGCCAGCAGCCATGGGACAAACTCCTATAATTCACCCCCCCACTTT	CASSHGTNSYNSPPHF
TRBJ2-5	TRBV10-2	TRBD2	few	TGCGCCAGCAGTGAGACCACTAGCGCTCGGGAGACCCAGTACTTC	CASSETTSARETQYF
TRBJ1-1	TRBV28	TRBD1	many	TGTGCCAGCAGTTTGACAGGGGTGGGAGCTTTCTTT	CASSLTGVGAFF
TRBJ2-7	TRBV3-1	NA	NA	TGTGCCAGCAGCCAAGATCCTGGTCTGGGGTCCTACGAGCAGTACTTC	CASSQDPGLGSYEQYF
TRBJ2-7	TRBV12-3/TRBV12-4	NA	many	TGTGCCAGCAGTGTTCAGGGCGAGCAGTACTTC	CASSVQGEQYF
TRBJ1-2	TRBV28	TRBD1	many	TGTGCCAGCAGGTCAGGGGGGAACTATGGCTACACCTTC	CASRSGGNYGYTF
TRBJ2-1	TRBV12-3/TRBV12-4	NA	NA	TGTGCCAGCAGGGACAGTGGGGGGGCCTATGAGCAGTTCTTC	CASRDSGGAYEQFF
TRBJ2-7	TRBV9	NA	NA	TGTGCCAGCAGCGTAGGAGCAGAGACCTACGAGCAGTACTTC	CASSVGAETYEQYF
TRBJ2-1	TRBV18	NA	NA	TGTGCCAGCTCACCACAGAGCTCCTACAATGAGCAGTTCTTC	CASSPQSSYNEQFF
TRBJ2-7	TRBV3-1	NA	NA	TGTGCCAGCAGCCATTCAGGGGGGGACGAGCAGTACTTC	CASSHSGGDEQYF
TRBJ1-3	TRBV12-3/TRBV12-4	TRBD1	few	TGTGCCAGCAGTTCAGGGGACAGGCGCTCTGGAAACACCATATATTTT	CASSSGDRRSGNTIYF
TRBJ2-5	TRBV12-3/TRBV12-4	TRBD2	many	TGTGCCAGCAGCCTCGGGCCCCTAGCGGGTTTGGAGACCCAGTACTTC	CASSLGPLAGLETQYF
TRBJ1-2	TRBV24-1	TRBD1	NA	TGTGCCACCAGCGACACCGGGACAGGCTTCTATGGCTACACCTTC	CATSDTGTGFYGYTF
TRBJ2-5	TRBV7-9	TRBD1	NA	TGTGCCAGCAGCTTAGCCGGCGACAGGGCTGGAGAGACCCAGTACTTC	CASSLAGDRAGETQYF
TRBJ1-1	TRBV20-1	NA	many	TGCAGTGCTAGATCTGGGGTGAACACTGAAGCTTTCTTT	CSARSGVNTEAFF
TRBJ1-2	TRBV4-1	TRBD1	NA	TGCGCCAGCAGCCAAGATGGTTTTAATAGGGGACAGGGGGCGCATGGCTACACCTTC	CASSQDGFNRGQGAHGYTF
TRBJ2-7	TRBV20-1	NA	many	TGCAGTGCTAGTGGCGAATTCCGGGAGCAGTACTTC	CSASGEFREQYF
TRBJ2-7	TRBV28	NA	many	TGTGCCAGCTCGGCCGCTATAACCTACGAGCAGTACTTC	CASSAAITYEQYF
TRBJ1-1	TRBV27	NA	NA	TGTGCCAGCAGGGACAGTGGTTCACCTGAAGCTTTCTTT	CASRDSGSPEAFF
TRBJ1-1	TRBV29-1	NA	NA	TGCAGCGTCCTCCGTTCGGATGAAGCTTTCTTT	CSVLRSDEAFF
TRBJ1-1	TRBV6-1	NA	NA	TGTGCCAGCAGTGATGGCATCTACACTGAAGCTTTCTTT	CASSDGIYTEAFF
TRBJ2-5	TRBV7-2	NA	NA	TGTGCCAGCAGCTTACGACATCCGGAGGGCGACCCCGAGACCCAGTACTTC	CASSLRHPEGDPETQYF
TRBJ2-7	TRBV12-3/TRBV12-4	NA	many	TGTGCCAGCAGCCCTAGTGTGACCTCCTACGAGCAGTACTTC	CASSPSVTSYEQYF
TRBJ2-5	TRBV4-1	TRBD2	NA	TGCGCCAGCAGCCAACAAGCTAGCGGGACGGAGACCCAGTACTTC	CASSQQASGTETQYF
TRBJ2-3	TRBV30	NA	few	TGTGCCTGGAGTGTACGGCCCCGGGACGGAAAAAATACGCAGTATTTT	CAWSVRPRDGKNTQYF
TRBJ2-3	TRBV7-3	NA	NA	TGTGCCAGCAGCTTAGTTCGTGCAGATACGCAGTATTTT	CASSLVRADTQYF
TRBJ2-1	TRBV11-1	TRBD2	many	TGTGCCAGCAGCTTACTAGCGGGACCATTCAATGAGCAGTTCTTC	CASSLLAGPFNEQFF
TRBJ1-1	TRBV2	TRBD1	few	TGTGCCAGCACACAGGGGGCGGACACTGAAGCTTTCTTT	CASTQGADTEAFF
TRBJ2-2	TRBV7-3	TRBD2	NA	TGTGCCAGCAGCCAAGCGGGAGCCACCGGGGAGCTGTTTTTT	CASSQAGATGELFF
TRBJ2-7	TRBV24-1	NA	NA	TGTGCCACCAGTGATCCCGGTAGGTACGAGCAGTACTTC	CATSDPGRYEQYF
TRBJ2-1	TRBV20-1	TRBD2	NA	TGCAGTGCTAGTAGGTTCCCTAGCGGGAGTCACAATGAGCAGTTCTTC	CSASRFPSGSHNEQFF
TRBJ2-2	TRBV5-1	TRBD2	NA	TGCGCCAGCAGCTTGTGGCTAGCGGGCAACACCGGGGTGCTGTTTTTT	CASSLWLAGNTGVLFF
TRBJ1-2	TRBV3-1	NA	many	TGTGCCAGCAGCCAAGGATGGGCAGACTATGGCTACACCTTC	CASSQGWADYGYTF
TRBJ2-3	TRBV6-2/TRBV6-3	TRBD2	few	TGTGCCAGCAGATTAAAGGGACTAGCGGGAGCGGCAGATACGCAGTATTTT	CASRLKGLAGAADTQYF
TRBJ1-2	TRBV28	NA	few	TGTGCCAGCAGTCCAACCAGGACAGCTAAGGGCTACACCTTC	CASSPTRTAKGYTF
TRBJ2-7	TRBV7-9	TRBD1	NA	TGTGCCAGCAGCCCAGACAGGGATAGCGACGAGCAGTACTTC	CASSPDRDSDEQYF
TRBJ2-2	TRBV20-1	NA	many	TGCAGTGCGCTTAGTGACGGGGCGGCCGGGGAGCTGTTTTTT	CSALSDGAAGELFF
TRBJ2-4	TRBV12-3/TRBV12-4	NA	few	TGTGCCAGCAGCCCACAGGGTGGGGCGGGAAACATTCAGTACTTC	CASSPQGGAGNIQYF